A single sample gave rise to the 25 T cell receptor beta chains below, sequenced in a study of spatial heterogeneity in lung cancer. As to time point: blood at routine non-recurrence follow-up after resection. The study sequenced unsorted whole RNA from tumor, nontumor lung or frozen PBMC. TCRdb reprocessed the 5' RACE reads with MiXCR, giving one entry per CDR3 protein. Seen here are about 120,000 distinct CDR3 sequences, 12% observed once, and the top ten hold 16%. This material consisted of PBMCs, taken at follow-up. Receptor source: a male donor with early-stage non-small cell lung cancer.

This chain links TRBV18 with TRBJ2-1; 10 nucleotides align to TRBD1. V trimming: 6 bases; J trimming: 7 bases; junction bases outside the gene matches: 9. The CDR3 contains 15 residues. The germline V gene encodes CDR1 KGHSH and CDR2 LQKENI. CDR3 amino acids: CASSLAGQGNNEQFF. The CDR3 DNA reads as TGTGCCAGCTCGCTGGCGGGACAGGGGAATAATGAGCAGTTCTTC.

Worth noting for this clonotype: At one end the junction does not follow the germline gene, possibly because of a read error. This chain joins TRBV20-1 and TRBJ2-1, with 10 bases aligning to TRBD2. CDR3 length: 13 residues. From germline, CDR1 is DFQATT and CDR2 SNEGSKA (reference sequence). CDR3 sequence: CSARGTSDNEQFF. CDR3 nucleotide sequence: TGCAGTGCCAGAGGGACTAGCGATAATGAGCAGTTCTTC.

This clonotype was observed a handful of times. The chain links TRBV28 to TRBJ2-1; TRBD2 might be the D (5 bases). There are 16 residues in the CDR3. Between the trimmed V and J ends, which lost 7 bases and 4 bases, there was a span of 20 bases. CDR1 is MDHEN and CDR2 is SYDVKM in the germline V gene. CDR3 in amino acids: CASIPPGTIGYNEQFF. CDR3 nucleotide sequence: TGTGCCAGCATACCCCCGGGAACTATTGGGTACAATGAGCAGTTCTTC.

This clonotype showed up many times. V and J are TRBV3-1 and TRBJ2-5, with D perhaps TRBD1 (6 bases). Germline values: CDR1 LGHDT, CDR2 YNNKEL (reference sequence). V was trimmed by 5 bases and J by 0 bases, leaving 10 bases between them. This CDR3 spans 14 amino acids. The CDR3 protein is CASSNRDNQETQYF. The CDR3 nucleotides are TGTGCCAGCAGCAACCGGGACAACCAAGAGACCCAGTACTTC.

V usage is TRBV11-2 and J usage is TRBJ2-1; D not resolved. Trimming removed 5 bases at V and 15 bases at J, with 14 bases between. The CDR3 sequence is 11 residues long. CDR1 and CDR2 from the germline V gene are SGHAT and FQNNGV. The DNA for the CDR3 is TGTGCCAGCAGCCAAGGATATTCTCGGTTCTTC. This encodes CASSQGYSRFF.

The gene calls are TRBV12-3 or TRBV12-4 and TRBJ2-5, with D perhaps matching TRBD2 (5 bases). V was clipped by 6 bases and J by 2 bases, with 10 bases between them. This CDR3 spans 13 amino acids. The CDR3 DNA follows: TGTGCCAGCAGCCCCGAGCGGCAAGAGACCCAGTACTTC. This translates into CASSPERQETQYF.

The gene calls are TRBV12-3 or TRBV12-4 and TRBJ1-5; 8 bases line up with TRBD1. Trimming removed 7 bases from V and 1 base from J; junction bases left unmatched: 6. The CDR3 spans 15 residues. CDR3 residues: CASTLGQGSNQPQHF. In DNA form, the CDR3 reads TGTGCCAGCACCTTAGGACAGGGAAGCAATCAGCCCCAGCATTTT.

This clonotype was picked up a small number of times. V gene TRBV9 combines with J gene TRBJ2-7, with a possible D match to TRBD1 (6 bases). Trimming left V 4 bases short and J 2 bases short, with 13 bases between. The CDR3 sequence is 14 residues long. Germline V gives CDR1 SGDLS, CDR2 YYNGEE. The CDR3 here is CASSPQGKPYEQYF. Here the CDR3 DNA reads TGTGCCAGCAGCCCTCAGGGGAAACCCTACGAGCAGTACTTC.

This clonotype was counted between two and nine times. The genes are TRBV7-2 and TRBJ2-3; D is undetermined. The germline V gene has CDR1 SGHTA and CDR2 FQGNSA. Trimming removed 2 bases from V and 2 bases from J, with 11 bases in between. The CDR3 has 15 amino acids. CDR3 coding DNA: TGTGCCAGCAGCTTACTAAGGAGCTTCACAGATACGCAGTATTTT. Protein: CASSLLRSFTDTQYF.

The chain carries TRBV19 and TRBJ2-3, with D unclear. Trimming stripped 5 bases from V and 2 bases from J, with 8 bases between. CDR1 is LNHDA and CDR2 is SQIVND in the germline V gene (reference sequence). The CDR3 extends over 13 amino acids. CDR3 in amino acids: CASSPRPTDTQYF. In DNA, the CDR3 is TGTGCCAGTAGTCCACGGCCCACAGATACGCAGTATTTT.

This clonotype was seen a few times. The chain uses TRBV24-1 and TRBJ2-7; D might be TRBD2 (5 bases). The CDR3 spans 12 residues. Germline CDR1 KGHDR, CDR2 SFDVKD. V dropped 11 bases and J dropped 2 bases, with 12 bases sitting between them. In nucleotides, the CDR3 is TGTGCCATAACGGTCGGGGCCTACGAGCAGTACTTC. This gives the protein CAITVGAYEQYF.

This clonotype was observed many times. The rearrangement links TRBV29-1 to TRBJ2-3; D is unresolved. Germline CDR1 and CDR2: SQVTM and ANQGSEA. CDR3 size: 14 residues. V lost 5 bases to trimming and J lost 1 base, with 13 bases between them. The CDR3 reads CSVPPADRTDTQYF. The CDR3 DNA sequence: TGCAGCGTTCCTCCGGCTGATCGCACAGATACGCAGTATTTT.

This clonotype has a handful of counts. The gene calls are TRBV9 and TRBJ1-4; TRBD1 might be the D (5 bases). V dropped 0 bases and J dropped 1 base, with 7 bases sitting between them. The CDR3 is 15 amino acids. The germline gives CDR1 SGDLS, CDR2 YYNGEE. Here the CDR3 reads CASSVGGGTNEKLFF. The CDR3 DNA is TGTGCCAGCAGCGTAGGGGGCGGAACTAATGAAAAACTGTTTTTT.

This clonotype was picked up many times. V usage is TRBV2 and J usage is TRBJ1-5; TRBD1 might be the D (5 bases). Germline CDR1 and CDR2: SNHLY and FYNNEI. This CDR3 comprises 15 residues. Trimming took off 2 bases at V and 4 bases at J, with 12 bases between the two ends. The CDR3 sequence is CASSERGWGNQPQHF. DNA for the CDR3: TGTGCCAGCAGTGAAAGGGGTTGGGGTAATCAGCCCCAGCATTTT.

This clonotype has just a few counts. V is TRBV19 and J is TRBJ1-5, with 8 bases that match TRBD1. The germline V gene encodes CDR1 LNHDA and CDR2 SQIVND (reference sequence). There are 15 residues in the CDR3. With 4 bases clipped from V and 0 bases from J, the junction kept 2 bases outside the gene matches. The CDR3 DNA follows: TGTGCCAGTAGTAAGGGACAGGCTAGCAATCAGCCCCAGCATTTT. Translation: CASSKGQASNQPQHF.

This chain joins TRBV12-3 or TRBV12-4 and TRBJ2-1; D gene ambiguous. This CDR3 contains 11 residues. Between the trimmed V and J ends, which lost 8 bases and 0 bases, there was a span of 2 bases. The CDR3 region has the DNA TGTGCCAGCGTCTCCTACAATGAGCAGTTCTTC. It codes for CASVSYNEQFF.

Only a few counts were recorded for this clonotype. The CDR3 loop reads CASSEAGASEKLFF. The CDR3 DNA reads as TGTGCCAGCAGTGAGGCAGGGGCCAGCGAAAAACTGTTTTTT. The chain couples TRBV25-1 to TRBJ1-4; D might be TRBD1 (6 bases). CDR1 is MGHDK and CDR2 is SYGVNS in the germline V gene. V lost 3 bases, J lost 8 bases, and 13 bases lay in between. This CDR3 has 14 residues. Complete variable domain (other parts from reference TRBV25-1 and TRBJ1-4): EADIYQTPRYLVIGTGKKITLECSQTMGHDKMYWYQQDPGMELHLIHYSYGVNSTEKGDLSSESTVSRIRTEHFPLTLESARPSHTSQYLCASSEAGASEKLFFGSGTQLSVL.

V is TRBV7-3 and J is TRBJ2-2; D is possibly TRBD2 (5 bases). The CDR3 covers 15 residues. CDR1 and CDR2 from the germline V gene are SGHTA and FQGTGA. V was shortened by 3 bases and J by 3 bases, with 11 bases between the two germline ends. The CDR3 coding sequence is TGTGCCAGCAGCTTGTGGGTCGGGGACACCGGGGAGCTGTTTTTT. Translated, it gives CASSLWVGDTGELFF.

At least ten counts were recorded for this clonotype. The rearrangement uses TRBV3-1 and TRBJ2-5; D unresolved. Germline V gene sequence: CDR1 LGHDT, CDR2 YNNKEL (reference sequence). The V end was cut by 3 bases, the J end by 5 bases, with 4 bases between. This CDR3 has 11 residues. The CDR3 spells CASSHVETQYF. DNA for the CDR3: TGTGCCAGCAGCCACGTCGAGACCCAGTACTTC.

The CDR3 DNA is TGTGCCAGCAGCCATCCCGGGGCCTACAATGAGCAGTTCTTC. Its protein product is CASSHPGAYNEQFF. This sequence joins TRBV3-1 and TRBJ2-1, with D perhaps TRBD2 (5 bases). V was trimmed by 3 bases and J by 2 bases, leaving 8 bases between them. Germline V gene sequence: CDR1 LGHDT, CDR2 YNNKEL (reference sequence). The CDR3 spans 14 residues.

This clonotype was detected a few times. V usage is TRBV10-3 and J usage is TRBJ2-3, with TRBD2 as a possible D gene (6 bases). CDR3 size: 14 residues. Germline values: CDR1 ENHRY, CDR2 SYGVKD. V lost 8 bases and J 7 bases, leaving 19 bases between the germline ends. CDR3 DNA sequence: TGTGCCATCCACGCGGGGTCTGGCTCGAATACGCAGTATTTT. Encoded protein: CAIHAGSGSNTQYF.

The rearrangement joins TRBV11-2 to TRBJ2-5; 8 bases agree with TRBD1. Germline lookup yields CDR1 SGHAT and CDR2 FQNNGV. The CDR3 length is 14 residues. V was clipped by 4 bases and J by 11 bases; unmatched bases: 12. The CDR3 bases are TGTGCCAGCAGCTACGCCGGGACAGGACACTTGCAGTACTTC. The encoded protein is CASSYAGTGHLQYF.

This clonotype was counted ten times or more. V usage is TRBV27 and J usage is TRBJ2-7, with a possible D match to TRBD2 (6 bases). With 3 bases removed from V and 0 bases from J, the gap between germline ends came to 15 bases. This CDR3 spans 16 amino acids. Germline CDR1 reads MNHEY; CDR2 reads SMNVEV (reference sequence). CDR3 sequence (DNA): TGTGCCAGCAGTTTGACGACTAGGCGTAGCTCCTACGAGCAGTACTTC. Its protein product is CASSLTTRRSSYEQYF.

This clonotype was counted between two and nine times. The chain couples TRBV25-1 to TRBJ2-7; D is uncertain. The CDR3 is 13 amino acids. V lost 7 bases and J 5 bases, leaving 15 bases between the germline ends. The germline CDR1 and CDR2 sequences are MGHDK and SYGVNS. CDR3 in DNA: TGTGCCAGCAACTCCCCAAACGGAAACGAGCAGTACTTC. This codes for CASNSPNGNEQYF.

CDR3 in amino acids: CAISGGAAPRETQYF. DNA for the CDR3: TGTGCCATCAGTGGCGGCGCGGCCCCTCGTGAGACCCAGTACTTC. The chain combines TRBV10-3 with TRBJ2-5, with D hard to call. V lost 4 bases and J lost 5, with 17 bases in between. CDR1 and CDR2 (germline): ENHRY, SYGVKD. The CDR3 runs 15 residues.